This TCR beta chain was identified during a study of shared clonotypes between healthy human individuals. Study observations and caveats: Compared with clonotypes that all four donors shared, non-shared clonotypes had lower generation probabilities. Investigators expected sequencing depth to affect clonotype sharing among donors. Around 5% of naive CD4 clonotypes were common to four donors.

Germline-derived CDR1 and CDR2 are MNHEY and SMNVEV (reference sequence). The CDR3 has 13 amino acids. Trimming took 7 bases from V and 2 from J, leaving 11 bases between them. The naive CD8 population came from CD45RO-negative cells selected for CCR7, without terminally differentiated effector memory CD45RA+ cells. Turning to this clone: Its cognate antigen is unknown.

Profiling relied on immunoSEQ multiplex PCR, and the TCRdb table lists in-frame clones only, not all of them. This table holds a few million clones, around 93% found once. The TCR was taken from a young man in good health. Some clones in this sample may be carry-over from other donors' samples. The genes are TRBV27 and TRBJ1-1; no clear D. The sample was naive CD8+ T cells from PBMCs. In DNA, the CDR3 is TGTGCCAGCATGGCAGGAGTAAACACTGAAGCTTTCTTT. It encodes CASMAGVNTEAFF.